Below, 26 T cell receptor beta chains from the same sample are listed, as sequenced in a study of post-analysis software for immune sequencing data. Antigens for these TCRs are unknown. TCR beta cDNA libraries included unique molecular identifiers. Via MiXCR, TCRdb re-called the PCR reads, giving one row per CDR3 protein. Counted here are around 260,000 distinct CDR3 sequences, around 34% occurring once; the ten biggest clones make up roughly 4.8%. General study points: Controls had lower frequencies than patients of 4 or 5 TRBV segments, which included TRBV5-6, TRBV5-1 and TRBV20-1.

Sequenced: blood. The receptors shown here come from a girl aged 10 to 17 with multiple sclerosis.

This clonotype was detected ten times or more. The chain carries TRBV7-9 and TRBJ2-1; possibly TRBD1 for D (5 bases). CDR3 length equals 13 residues. V shed 5 bases and J shed 10 bases, with 15 bases lying between them. Germline V gene lookup returns CDR1 SEHNR and CDR2 FQNEAQ (reference sequence). The chain's CDR3 is CASSLGATREQFF. CDR3 DNA: TGTGCCAGCAGCCTTGGGGCGACTCGAGAGCAGTTCTTC.

This sequence joins TRBV2 and TRBJ2-5, with 11 bases matching TRBD1. The germline CDR1 and CDR2 sequences are SNHLY and FYNNEI. This CDR3 region has 16 residues. V lost 2 bases to trimming and J lost 3 bases; unmatched junction nucleotides: 5. As DNA, the CDR3 is TGTGCCAGCAGTGAATCCCGGACAGGGGGCGAAGAGACCCAGTACTTC. It yields the protein CASSESRTGGEETQYF.

This clonotype showed up many times. The gene calls are TRBV7-9 and TRBJ2-1; D tentatively reads TRBD1 or TRBD2 (6 bases each). The CDR3 consists of 16 residues. Germline assignment: CDR1 SEHNR and CDR2 FQNEAQ (reference sequence). V was trimmed by 5 bases and J by 7 bases, leaving 21 bases between them. The DNA of the CDR3 is TGTGCCAGCAGCCCGTACCGGGGGCCTGAGGATAATGAGCAGTTCTTC. This codes for CASSPYRGPEDNEQFF.

As for this clonotype: Since a much larger clone is just one base distant, this may be a read error. The chain joins TRBV4-1 to TRBJ1-4, with TRBD1 identical over 9 bases. The CDR3 consists of 16 residues. Germline V gives CDR1 MGHRA, CDR2 YSYEKL. The CDR3 DNA sequence: TGCGCCAGCGGCCAAGAAGGAGGGACAGGGAATGAAAAACTGTTTTTT. Translated: CASGQEGGTGNEKLFF.

This clonotype was observed at least ten times. The chain joins TRBV28 to TRBJ2-3, with D possibly TRBD1 on 5 matching bases. This CDR3 contains 13 residues. Trimming stripped 3 bases from V and 2 bases from J, with 6 bases between. Germline assignment: CDR1 MDHEN and CDR2 SYDVKM. The CDR3 reads CASSLGPTDTQYF. DNA of the CDR3: TGTGCCAGCAGTTTGGGGCCCACAGATACGCAGTATTTT.

This sequence joins TRBV2 and TRBJ1-1; the D is unclear. Deletions cut 1 base from V and 9 bases from J, with 12 bases between. The V gene's germline CDR1 is SNHLY and CDR2 FYNNEI. The CDR3 is made up of 13 amino acids. Here the CDR3 reads CASSEVGWTKAFF. The CDR3 nucleotides read TGTGCCAGCAGTGAAGTGGGGTGGACTAAAGCTTTCTTT.

This clonotype was recorded once. A much more abundant neighbour one base away suggests this may be a read error. The chain is built from TRBV7-9 and TRBJ2-5; no definite D call. The germline gives CDR1 SEHNR, CDR2 FQNEAQ (reference sequence). V lost 6 bases to trimming and J lost 11 bases, with 13 bases between them. The CDR3 has 11 residues. CDR3 in DNA: TGTGCCAGCAGGGGGATCGGTGGGCAGTACTTC. Its translation: CASRGIGGQYF. The complete variable domain, with remaining parts taken from reference TRBV7-9 and TRBJ2-5, reads DTGVSQNPRHKITKRGQNVTFRCDPISEHNRLYWYRQTLGQGPEFLTYFQNEAQLEKSRLLSDRFSAERPKGSFSTLEIQRTEQGDSAMYLCASRGIGGQYFGPGTRLLVL.

This clonotype was picked up many times. The chain is built from TRBV7-2 and TRBJ1-5, with 8 bases identical to TRBD1. Germline-derived CDR1 and CDR2 are SGHTA and FQGNSA. The CDR3 is 15 residues long. Trimming cost V 6 bases and J 1 base; bases outside gene matches: 5. DNA for the CDR3: TGTGCCAGCAGTTCCGACAGGGGCAGCAATCAGCCCCAGCATTTT. It specifies CASSSDRGSNQPQHF.

This clonotype was picked up one time. A clone one base away is much larger, so this may be a read error. This rearrangement joins TRBV3-1 to TRBJ2-1, with TRBD2 as a possible D gene (5 bases). The V gene's germline CDR1 is LGHDT and CDR2 YNNKEL (reference sequence). CDR3 size: 15 residues. Trimming removed 6 bases at V and 6 bases at J, with 18 bases between. CDR3 region: CASSPALLVGNEQFF. DNA for the CDR3: TGTGCCAGCAGTCCCGCTCTACTAGTGGGCAATGAGCAGTTCTTC.

The J gene is TRBJ2-1, the V gene TRBV19; 9 bases fit TRBD1. J lost 3 bases, V lost 8 bases, and 5 bases had no gene match. CDR3 length equals 14 residues. The V gene's germline CDR1 is LNHDA and CDR2 SQIVND (reference sequence). The CDR3 DNA reads TGTGCCAGTCAACAGGGGGCTGACTACAATGAGCAGTTCTTC. It encodes CASQQGADYNEQFF.

The chain couples TRBV2 to TRBJ2-1, with TRBD2 identical over 7 bases. The CDR3 consists of 12 residues. With 4 bases clipped from V and 9 bases from J, the junction kept 3 bases outside the gene matches. CDR1 is SNHLY and CDR2 is FYNNEI in the germline V gene. The DNA for the CDR3 is TGTGCCAGCAGTGGACGGACTAGTGAGCAGTTCTTC. This gives the protein CASSGRTSEQFF.

This clonotype was recorded at least ten times. The rearrangement joins TRBV7-2 to TRBJ2-5, with TRBD2 matching over 11 bases. The CDR3 spans 17 residues. Germline V CDR1 and CDR2: SGHTA, FQGNSA. J was trimmed by 4 bases and V by 5 bases; bases with no gene match: 12. The CDR3 here is CASSLIPGLAVRETQYF. CDR3 nucleotides: TGTGCCAGCAGCCTGATACCGGGACTAGCGGTCCGAGAGACCCAGTACTTC.

The DNA of the CDR3 is TGTGCCATCAGTGCGGGGATTCAAGAGACCCAGTACTTC. It yields the protein CAISAGIQETQYF. V is TRBV10-3 and J is TRBJ2-5; TRBD2 might be the D (5 bases). The CDR3 is 13 amino acids. V was clipped by 4 bases and J by 2 bases, with 8 bases between them. The V gene's germline CDR1 is ENHRY and CDR2 SYGVKD.

The chain couples TRBV6-2 or TRBV6-3 to TRBJ2-3; D might be TRBD2 (6 bases). Germline lookup yields CDR1 MNHEY and CDR2 SVGEGT. V was cut by 7 bases and J by 2 bases, with 16 bases left in between. The CDR3 consists of 15 residues. The CDR3 sequence: CASKEGTILTDTQYF. The CDR3, as DNA: TGTGCCAGCAAGGAGGGGACCATACTCACAGATACGCAGTATTTT.

CDR3 in amino acids: CASSSTTGTGKTGELFF. In nucleotides, the CDR3 is TGTGCCAGCAGCTCTACGACCGGGACAGGGAAAACCGGGGAGCTGTTTTTT. The chain is built from TRBV7-6 and TRBJ2-2, with TRBD1 matching over 9 bases. Germline assignment: CDR1 SGHVS and CDR2 FNYEAQ. The CDR3 sequence is 17 residues long. V lost 4 bases, J lost 5 bases, and 11 bases stayed unmatched.

This clonotype was counted ten times or more. V usage is TRBV28 and J usage is TRBJ2-1; unclear D gene. The CDR3 has 17 residues. Trimming removed 4 bases from V and 0 bases from J, with 16 bases in between. The germline V gene has CDR1 MDHEN and CDR2 SYDVKM. The CDR3 DNA is TGTGCCAGCAGTTCTCCGCTTGGGCAGAACTCCTACAATGAGCAGTTCTTC. Protein sequence: CASSSPLGQNSYNEQFF.

For the CDR3, the DNA is TGTGCCAGCTCACCTTCCCTAGGGGAGCAGTACTTC. This sequence encodes CASSPSLGEQYF. The rearrangement links TRBV18 to TRBJ2-5, with D perhaps assigned TRBD1 or TRBD2 (5 bases each). Per germline, CDR1 KGHSH and CDR2 LQKENI. Trimming stripped 3 bases from V and 11 bases from J, with 13 bases between. This CDR3 spans 12 amino acids. Looking up the rest from reference TRBV18 and TRBJ2-5 gives the full variable domain: NAGVMQNPRHLVRRRGQEARLRCSPMKGHSHVYWYRQLPEEGLKFMVYLQKENIIDESGMPKERFSAEFPKEGPSILRIQQVVRGDSAAYFCASSPSLGEQYFGPGTRLLVL.

This clonotype was found many times. This sequence joins TRBV7-2 and TRBJ2-4, with a possible D match to TRBD1 (5 bases). Germline-derived CDR1 and CDR2 are SGHTA and FQGNSA. V was pared by 0 bases and J by 15 bases, with 18 bases between. The CDR3 loop spans 14 amino acids. The CDR3 sequence is CASSLAQGVDLLYF. The DNA of the CDR3 is TGTGCCAGCAGCTTAGCGCAAGGGGTAGACCTCTTGTACTTC.

The chain combines TRBV6-4 with TRBJ2-3; possible D gene TRBD2, 5 bases. Trimming pared 4 bases from V and 9 bases from J, leaving 17 bases between. The CDR3 is 14 residues long. The V gene's germline CDR1 is MRHNA and CDR2 SNTAGT. The CDR3 DNA reads as TGTGCCAGCAGTGCAGCTTGGGGAGAGGACACGCAGTATTTT. Translating gives CASSAAWGEDTQYF.

About this clonotype itself: A much bigger clone sits one base away, suggesting this may be a read error. Here the CDR3 reads CASSGVPGRSYIF. DNA for the CDR3: TGTGCCAGCAGTGGCGTTCCGGGAAGGAGCTACATCTTC. V usage is TRBV12-3 or TRBV12-4 and J usage is TRBJ1-2; D is uncertain. CDR3 length: 13 residues.

Remarks on this clonotype: A much larger clone lies one base from this, so it may be a read error. The chain has TRBV28 and TRBJ1-2, with 7 bases aligning to TRBD1. V lost 11 bases and J lost 5; bases outside the gene matches: 11. The germline V gene has CDR1 MDHEN and CDR2 SYDVKM. CDR3 length equals 13 residues. The CDR3 DNA reads TGTGCCGGCGGGGACAGCCTTCGTTATGGCTACACCTTC. Translated, it gives CAGGDSLRYGYTF.

Of note for this clonotype: This may arise from a read error, as a much more abundant clone is one base away. The V gene is TRBV7-2, the J gene TRBJ1-1, with 7 positions matching TRBD1. Germline loops: CDR1 SGHTA, CDR2 FQGNSA. V was clipped by 7 bases and J by 1 base; unmatched bases: 9. CDR3 size: 15 residues. The chain's CDR3 is CASNFYRGRNTEAFF. In nucleotides, the CDR3 is TGTGCCAGCAACTTTTACAGGGGAAGGAACACTGAAGCTTTCTTT.

This clonotype was seen more than once but under ten times. A much larger clone is a single base away; this may be a read error. The chain recombines TRBV7-9 with TRBJ2-3; D is possibly TRBD2 (6 bases). Per the germline V gene, CDR1 is SEHNR and CDR2 is FQNEAQ (reference sequence). This CDR3 comprises 16 residues. V dropped 10 bases and J dropped 6 bases, with 26 bases sitting between them. The chain's CDR3 is CANRPSFGSTTDTQYF. The DNA of the CDR3 is TGTGCCAACAGGCCAAGTTTCGGGAGTACGACGGATACGCAGTATTTT. Full variable domain (remainder filled in from reference TRBV7-9 and TRBJ2-3): DTGVSQNPRHKITKRGQNVTFRCDPISEHNRLYWYRQTLGQGPEFLTYFQNEAQLEKSRLLSDRFSAERPKGSFSTLEIQRTEQGDSAMYLCANRPSFGSTTDTQYFGPGTRLTVL.

This clonotype was counted ten times or more. The chain carries TRBV20-1 and TRBJ1-1, with unresolved D. Trimming removed 0 bases from V and 6 bases from J, with 20 bases in between. The CDR3 totals 16 residues. Germline loops: CDR1 DFQATT, CDR2 SNEGSKA (reference sequence). The DNA of the CDR3 is TGCAGTGCTAGAGACAGCCACAGCGTGGGAGGCTCTGAAGCTTTCTTT. This translates into CSARDSHSVGGSEAFF.

This clonotype was detected ten times or more. This chain joins TRBV6-5 and TRBJ2-7; no clear D. V gave up 5 bases and J gave up 3 bases, with 17 bases separating them. Germline V gene lookup returns CDR1 MNHEY and CDR2 SVGAGI. The CDR3 is 15 residues long. CDR3 region: CASSPLPDVGYEQYF. The CDR3 DNA is TGTGCCAGCAGTCCCCTCCCTGATGTGGGCTACGAGCAGTACTTC.

Many counts were recorded for this clonotype. The chain joins TRBV5-1 to TRBJ2-1, with 10 bases aligning to TRBD1. From germline, CDR1 is SGHRS and CDR2 YFSETQ. This CDR3 has 15 amino acids. V shed 4 bases and J 6 bases; nucleotides not matched to a gene: 7. CDR3 sequence reads: CASSTGQGMGNEQFF. In DNA form, the CDR3 reads TGCGCCAGCAGCACGGGACAGGGGATGGGCAATGAGCAGTTCTTC.